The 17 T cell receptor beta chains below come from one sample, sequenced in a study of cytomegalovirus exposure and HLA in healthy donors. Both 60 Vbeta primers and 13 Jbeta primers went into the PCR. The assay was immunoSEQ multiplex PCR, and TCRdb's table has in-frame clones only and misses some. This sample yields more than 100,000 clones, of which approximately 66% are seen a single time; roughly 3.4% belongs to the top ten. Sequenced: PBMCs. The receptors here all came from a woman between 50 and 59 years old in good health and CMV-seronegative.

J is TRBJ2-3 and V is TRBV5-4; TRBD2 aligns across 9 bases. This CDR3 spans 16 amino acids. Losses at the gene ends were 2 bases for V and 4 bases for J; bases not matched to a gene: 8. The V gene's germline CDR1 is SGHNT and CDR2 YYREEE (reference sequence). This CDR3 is CASSFDSGRRPDTQYF. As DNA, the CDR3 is TGTGCCAGCAGCTTCGACAGCGGGAGGAGGCCAGATACGCAGTATTTT.

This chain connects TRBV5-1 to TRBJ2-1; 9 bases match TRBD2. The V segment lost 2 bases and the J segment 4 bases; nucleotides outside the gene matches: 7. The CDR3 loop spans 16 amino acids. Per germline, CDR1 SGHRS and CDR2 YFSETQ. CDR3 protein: CASSLNLAGSYNEQFF. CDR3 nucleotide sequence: TGCGCCAGCAGCTTAAATCTAGCGGGATCTTACAATGAGCAGTTCTTC.

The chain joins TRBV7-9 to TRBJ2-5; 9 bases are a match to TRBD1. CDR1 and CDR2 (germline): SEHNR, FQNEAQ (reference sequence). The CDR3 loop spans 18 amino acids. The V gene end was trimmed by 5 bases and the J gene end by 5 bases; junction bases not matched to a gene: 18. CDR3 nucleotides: TGTGCCAGCAGCCACCGGGACAGGGACATGGGTAAGGGGGAGACCCAGTACTTC. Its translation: CASSHRDRDMGKGETQYF.

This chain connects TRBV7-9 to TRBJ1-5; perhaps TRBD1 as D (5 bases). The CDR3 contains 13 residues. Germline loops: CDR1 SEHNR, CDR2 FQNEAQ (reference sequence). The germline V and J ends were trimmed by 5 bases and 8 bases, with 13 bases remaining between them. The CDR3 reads CASSPTGVEPQHF. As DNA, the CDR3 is TGTGCCAGCAGCCCCACAGGAGTAGAGCCCCAGCATTTT.

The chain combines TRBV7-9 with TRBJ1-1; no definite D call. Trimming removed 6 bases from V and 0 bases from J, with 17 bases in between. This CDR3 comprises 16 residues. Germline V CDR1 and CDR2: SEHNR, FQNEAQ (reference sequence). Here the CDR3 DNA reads TGTGCCAGCAGATTTCCCTTTAGGAGCATGAACACTGAAGCTTTCTTT. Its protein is CASRFPFRSMNTEAFF.

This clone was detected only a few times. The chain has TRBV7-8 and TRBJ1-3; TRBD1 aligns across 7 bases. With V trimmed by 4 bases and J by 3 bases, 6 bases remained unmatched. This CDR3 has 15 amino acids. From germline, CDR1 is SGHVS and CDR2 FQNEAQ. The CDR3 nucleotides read TGTGCCAGCAGCTGGGTTGGGACAGTTGGAAACACCATATATTTT. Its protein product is CASSWVGTVGNTIYF.

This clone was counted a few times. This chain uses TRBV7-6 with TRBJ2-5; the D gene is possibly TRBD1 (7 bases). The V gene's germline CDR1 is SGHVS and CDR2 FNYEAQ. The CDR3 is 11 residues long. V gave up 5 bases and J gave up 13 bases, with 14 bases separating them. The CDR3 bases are TGTGCCAGCAGCCAGCGGAGGGGGCTGTACTTC. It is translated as CASSQRRGLYF.

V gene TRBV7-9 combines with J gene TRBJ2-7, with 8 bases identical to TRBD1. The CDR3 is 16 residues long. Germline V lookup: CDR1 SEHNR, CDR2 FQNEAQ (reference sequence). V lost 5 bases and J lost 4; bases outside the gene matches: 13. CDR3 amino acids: CASSTPTGEKGYEQYF. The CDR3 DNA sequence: TGTGCCAGCAGCACGCCGACAGGGGAAAAGGGATACGAGCAGTACTTC. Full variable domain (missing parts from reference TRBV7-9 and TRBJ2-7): DTGVSQNPRHKITKRGQNVTFRCDPISEHNRLYWYRQTLGQGPEFLTYFQNEAQLEKSRLLSDRFSAERPKGSFSTLEIQRTEQGDSAMYLCASSTPTGEKGYEQYFGPGTRLTVT.

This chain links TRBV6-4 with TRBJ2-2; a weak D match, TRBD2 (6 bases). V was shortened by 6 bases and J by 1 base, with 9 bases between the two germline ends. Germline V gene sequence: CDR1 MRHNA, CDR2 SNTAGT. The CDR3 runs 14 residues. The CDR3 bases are TGTGCCAGCAGGGAGGGTCGGAACACCGGGGAGCTGTTTTTT. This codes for CASREGRNTGELFF.

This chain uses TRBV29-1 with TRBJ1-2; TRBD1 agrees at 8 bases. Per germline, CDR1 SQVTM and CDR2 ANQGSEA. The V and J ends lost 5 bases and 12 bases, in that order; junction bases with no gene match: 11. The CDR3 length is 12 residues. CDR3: CSVLTGESGDTF. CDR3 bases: TGCAGCGTTCTGACAGGGGAGAGTGGAGACACCTTC.

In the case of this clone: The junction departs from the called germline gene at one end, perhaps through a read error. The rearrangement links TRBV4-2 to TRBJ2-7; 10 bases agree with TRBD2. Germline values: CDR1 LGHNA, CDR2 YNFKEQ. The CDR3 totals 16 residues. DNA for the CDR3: TGTGCCAGCAGCCAAGAGGCAGCGGGAGGGACCTACAAGCAGTACTTC. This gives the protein CASSQEAAGGTYKQYF.

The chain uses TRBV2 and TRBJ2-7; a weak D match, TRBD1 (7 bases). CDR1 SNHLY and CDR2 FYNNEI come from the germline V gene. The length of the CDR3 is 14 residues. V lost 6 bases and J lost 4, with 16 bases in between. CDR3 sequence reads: CASRELTGRYEQYF. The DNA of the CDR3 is TGTGCCAGCAGAGAACTGACAGGGAGGTACGAGCAGTACTTC.

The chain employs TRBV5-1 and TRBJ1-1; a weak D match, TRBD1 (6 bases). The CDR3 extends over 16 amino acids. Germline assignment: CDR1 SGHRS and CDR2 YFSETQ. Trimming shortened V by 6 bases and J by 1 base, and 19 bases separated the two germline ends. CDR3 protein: CASIPGTLNGNTEAFF. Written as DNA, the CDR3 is TGCGCCAGCATCCCCGGGACACTAAACGGGAACACTGAAGCTTTCTTT.

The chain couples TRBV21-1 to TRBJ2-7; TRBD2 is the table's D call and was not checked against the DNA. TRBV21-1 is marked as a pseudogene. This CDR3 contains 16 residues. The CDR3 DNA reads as TGTGCCAGCAGCAAATTTACTGGGGACTCACTATACGAGCAGTACTTC. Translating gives CASSKFTGDSLYEQYF.

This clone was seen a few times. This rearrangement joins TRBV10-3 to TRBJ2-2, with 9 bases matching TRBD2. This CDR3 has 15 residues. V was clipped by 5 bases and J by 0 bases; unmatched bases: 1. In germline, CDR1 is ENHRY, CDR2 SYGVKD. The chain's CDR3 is CAISRLAANTGELFF. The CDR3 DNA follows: TGTGCCATCAGTAGACTAGCGGCGAACACCGGGGAGCTGTTTTTT.

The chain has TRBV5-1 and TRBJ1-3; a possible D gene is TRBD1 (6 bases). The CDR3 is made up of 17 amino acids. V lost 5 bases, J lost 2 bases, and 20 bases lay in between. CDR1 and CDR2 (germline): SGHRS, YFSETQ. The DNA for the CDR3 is TGCGCCAGCAGACGGGAAACAGGGATTGAAACTGGAAACACCATATATTTT. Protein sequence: CASRRETGIETGNTIYF.

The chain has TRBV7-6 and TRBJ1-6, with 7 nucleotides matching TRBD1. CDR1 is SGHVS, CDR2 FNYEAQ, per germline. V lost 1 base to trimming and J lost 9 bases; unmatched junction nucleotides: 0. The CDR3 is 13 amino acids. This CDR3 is CASSLEGASPLHF. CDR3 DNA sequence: TGTGCCAGCAGCTTAGAGGGGGCTTCACCCCTCCACTTT.